These 27 T cell receptor beta chains originate from one sample sequenced in a study of T cell responses to AZD1222 COVID-19 vaccine. Repertoires were generated with immunoSEQ multiplex PCR, while TCRdb's copy carries only in-frame clones and drops some. Found here are roughly 100,000 clones, roughly nine tenths of them singletons; the top ten hold roughly 1.4%. This material consisted of peripheral blood, taken on day 0 of AZD1222 vaccination. These receptors were collected from an adult in good health.

The chain employs TRBV15 and TRBJ2-2; D uncertain. The CDR3 consists of 13 residues. Germline V gene data show CDR1 as LNHNV and CDR2 as YYDKDF (reference sequence). V was cut by 0 bases and J by 8 bases, with 7 bases left in between. The CDR3 loop is CATSRDPAGELFF. The CDR3 region has the DNA TGTGCCACCAGCAGAGACCCCGCAGGGGAGCTGTTTTTT.

V usage is TRBV6-5 and J usage is TRBJ1-1; D gene unclear. CDR1 is MNHEY and CDR2 is SVGAGI in the germline V gene. V was trimmed by 2 bases and J by 5 bases, leaving 12 bases between them. This CDR3 contains 14 residues. The CDR3 protein is CASSYGPLGTEAFF. DNA of the CDR3: TGTGCCAGCAGTTACGGGCCGCTCGGGACTGAAGCTTTCTTT.

The gene calls are TRBV2 and TRBJ2-7; 7 bases line up with TRBD1. Germline V gene data show CDR1 as SNHLY and CDR2 as FYNNEI. CDR3 length: 13 residues. Germline trimming cut 8 bases from V and 0 bases from J; bases unmatched to any gene: 4. The CDR3 DNA reads as TGTGCCAGCGGACAGGTGAGCTCCTACGAGCAGTACTTC. Protein: CASGQVSSYEQYF.

This rearrangement joins TRBV7-9 to TRBJ2-7; weak D call: TRBD1 (5 bases). With 5 bases removed from V and 12 bases from J, the gap between germline ends came to 23 bases. The CDR3 extends over 14 amino acids. Germline V gene sequence: CDR1 SEHNR, CDR2 FQNEAQ (reference sequence). CDR3 nucleotides: TGTGCCAGCAGCCTAGGGGATGGCATAGAGAGTAGGTACTTC. Translation gives CASSLGDGIESRYF.

The rearrangement uses TRBV5-4 and TRBJ2-7; 8 bases line up with TRBD1. The CDR3 runs to 16 residues. J lost 2 bases, V lost 3 bases, and 10 bases had no gene match. The V gene's germline CDR1 is SGHNT and CDR2 YYREEE (reference sequence). CDR3 protein: CASSSRPQGAPYEQYF. The CDR3 nucleotides read TGTGCCAGCAGCTCCAGGCCGCAGGGGGCTCCCTACGAGCAGTACTTC.

This sequence joins TRBV11-2 and TRBJ2-5; 8 nucleotides line up with TRBD1. The CDR3 runs 14 residues. CDR1 and CDR2 from the germline V gene are SGHAT and FQNNGV. J lost 4 bases, V lost 4 bases, and 5 bases had no gene match. The CDR3 DNA follows: TGTGCCAGCAGCTCAGGACAGGGTAGAGAGACCCAGTACTTC. Residues: CASSSGQGRETQYF.

The chain couples TRBV12-3 or TRBV12-4 to TRBJ1-3, with unresolved D. V lost 10 bases, J lost 2 bases, and 9 bases lay in between. This CDR3 is built from 12 residues. The DNA for the CDR3 is TGTGCCATATCATCAGCTGGAAACACCATATATTTT. Encoded protein: CAISSAGNTIYF.

The chain couples TRBV7-9 to TRBJ1-5; 8 bases are shared with TRBD1. V shed 1 base and J 7 bases; nucleotides not matched to a gene: 3. The CDR3 is 14 amino acids. Per germline, CDR1 SEHNR and CDR2 FQNEAQ (reference sequence). CDR3 sequence reads: CASSLGRGLQPQHF. The CDR3 DNA reads as TGTGCCAGCAGCTTAGGCAGGGGGCTGCAGCCCCAGCATTTT.

The chain uses TRBV6-5 and TRBJ2-6; the D is unclear. The CDR3 totals 15 residues. V was trimmed by 6 bases and J by 0 bases, leaving 9 bases between them. Germline V CDR1 and CDR2: MNHEY, SVGAGI. In DNA form, the CDR3 reads TGTGCCAGCAGCCCGCAAGGCTCTGGGGCCAACGTCCTGACTTTC. Residues: CASSPQGSGANVLTF.

The rearrangement links TRBV19 to TRBJ1-3; D is ambiguous. V gave up 2 bases and J gave up 9 bases, with 8 bases separating them. The V gene's germline CDR1 is LNHDA and CDR2 SQIVND (reference sequence). The CDR3 length is 12 residues. DNA of the CDR3: TGTGCCAGTAGTATATCCGGCTCCACCATATATTTT. This codes for CASSISGSTIYF.

The chain carries TRBV5-1 and TRBJ1-2; 10 positions match TRBD1. The germline gives CDR1 SGHRS, CDR2 YFSETQ. After removal of 2 bases from V and 6 bases from J, the junction contained 1 base not matched to a gene. The length of the CDR3 is 13 residues. This chain's CDR3 is CASSFGTGDGYTF. DNA of the CDR3: TGCGCCAGCAGCTTCGGGACAGGGGATGGCTACACCTTC.

The chain recombines TRBV5-1 with TRBJ2-1; D gene unclear. V lost 0 bases and J 9 bases, leaving 13 bases between the germline ends. The V gene's germline CDR1 is SGHRS and CDR2 YFSETQ. There are 14 residues in the CDR3. The CDR3 DNA follows: TGCGCCAGCAGCTTGGCCATTGGTTCGGTTGAGCAGTTCTTC. Protein product: CASSLAIGSVEQFF.

The V and J genes are TRBV5-1 and TRBJ1-2; tentatively, D is TRBD1 (6 bases). The CDR3 has 14 residues. CDR1 is SGHRS and CDR2 is YFSETQ in the germline V gene. V lost 3 bases to trimming and J lost 0 bases, with 9 bases between them. CDR3 nucleotide sequence: TGCGCCAGCAGCTCTCGGACAGCTAACTATGGCTACACCTTC. Translated, it gives CASSSRTANYGYTF.

The chain couples TRBV5-1 to TRBJ1-1; 7 bases are shared with TRBD1. After removal of 4 bases from V and 3 bases from J, the junction contained 6 bases not matched to a gene. This CDR3 contains 14 residues. Germline V lookup: CDR1 SGHRS, CDR2 YFSETQ. CDR3 sequence (DNA): TGCGCCAGCAGCAGGGGGACAGACTACACTGAAGCTTTCTTT. Protein product: CASSRGTDYTEAFF. The full variable domain, rest sourced from reference TRBV5-1 and TRBJ1-1, is KAGVTQTPRYLIKTRGQQVTLSCSPISGHRSVSWYQQTPGQGLQFLFEYFSETQRNKGNFPGRFSGRQFSNSRSEMNVSTLELGDSALYLCASSRGTDYTEAFFGQGTRLTVV.

This CDR3 reads CASSPLKGNLGRGSSYNSPLHF. The CDR3 nucleotides are TGCGCCAGCAGCCCACTGAAGGGGAACTTAGGGCGGGGGAGCTCCTATAATTCACCCCTCCACTTT. This chain joins TRBV5-1 and TRBJ1-6, with D perhaps matching TRBD1 (5 bases). Germline lookup yields CDR1 SGHRS and CDR2 YFSETQ. Trimming removed 4 bases at V and 0 bases at J, with 29 bases between. The length of the CDR3 is 22 residues.

The chain combines TRBV9 with TRBJ2-2; D remains ambiguous. V was trimmed by 6 bases and J by 7 bases, leaving 13 bases between them. There are 13 residues in the CDR3. Germline values: CDR1 SGDLS, CDR2 YYNGEE. CDR3 in DNA: TGTGCCAGCACCTCCCCGGAAGTCGGGGAGCTGTTTTTT. Its translation is CASTSPEVGELFF.

The J gene is TRBJ1-2, the V gene TRBV5-1; perhaps TRBD1 as D (6 bases). V lost 2 bases and J 6 bases, leaving 11 bases between the germline ends. This CDR3 is 13 amino acids long. Germline V gene lookup returns CDR1 SGHRS and CDR2 YFSETQ. The CDR3 DNA sequence: TGCGCCAGCAGCTTAGGGGACAATGATGGCTACACCTTC. Its translation is CASSLGDNDGYTF.

J is TRBJ1-3 and V is TRBV21-1. TRBV21-1 is marked as a pseudogene. The CDR3 totals 18 residues. The CDR3 region is CASSPPWGADFSGNTIYF. In nucleotides, the CDR3 is TGTGCCAGCAGCCCCCCATGGGGGGCCGACTTCTCTGGAAACACCATATATTTT.

The chain has TRBV18 and TRBJ1-2, with 7 bases fitting TRBD1. CDR3 length: 17 amino acids. Germline V gene sequence: CDR1 KGHSH, CDR2 LQKENI. The ends lost 1 base at V and 1 base at J; junction bases unmatched: 9. CDR3 nucleotides: TGTGCCAGCTCACCACGGGGACAGACCGCCGATAACTATGGCTACACCTTC. It specifies CASSPRGQTADNYGYTF. The variable domain in full, completed from reference TRBV18 and TRBJ1-2, reads NAGVMQNPRHLVRRRGQEARLRCSPMKGHSHVYWYRQLPEEGLKFMVYLQKENIIDESGMPKERFSAEFPKEGPSILRIQQVVRGDSAAYFCASSPRGQTADNYGYTFGSGTRLTVV.

The chain recombines TRBV5-1 with TRBJ2-1; D is undetermined. Between the trimmed V and J ends, which lost 0 bases and 1 base, there was a span of 11 bases. Per germline, CDR1 SGHRS and CDR2 YFSETQ. This CDR3 spans 16 amino acids. CDR3 bases: TGCGCCAGCAGCTTGGGTCCCGGGCAGTCCTACAATGAGCAGTTCTTC. It encodes CASSLGPGQSYNEQFF.

V usage is TRBV19 and J usage is TRBJ2-7, with 9 bases fitting TRBD1. V lost 5 bases, J lost 2 bases, and 4 bases stayed unmatched. Germline V gives CDR1 LNHDA, CDR2 SQIVND (reference sequence). This CDR3 spans 14 amino acids. As DNA, the CDR3 is TGTGCCAGTAGTGTGGACAGGGGACCCTACGAGCAGTACTTC. This codes for CASSVDRGPYEQYF. Together with reference TRBV19 and TRBJ2-7, the CDR3 gives the full variable domain: DGGITQSPKYLFRKEGQNVTLSCEQNLNHDAMYWYRQDPGQGLRLIYYSQIVNDFQKGDIAEGYSVSREKKESFPLTVTSAQKNPTAFYLCASSVDRGPYEQYFGPGTRLTVT.

V gene TRBV18 combines with J gene TRBJ2-7; 7 bases fit TRBD1. CDR1 is KGHSH, CDR2 LQKENI, per germline. The CDR3 sequence is 14 residues long. Germline trimming cut 4 bases from V and 0 bases from J; bases unmatched to any gene: 3. In DNA form, the CDR3 reads TGTGCCAGCTCACAGACAGGGATCTCCTACGAGCAGTACTTC. Translating it yields CASSQTGISYEQYF.

V is TRBV2 and J is TRBJ1-2; no firm D call. The V end was cut by 7 bases, the J end by 2 bases, with 11 bases between. The CDR3 loop spans 13 amino acids. CDR1 SNHLY and CDR2 FYNNEI come from the germline V gene. The CDR3 nucleotides read TGTGCCAGCAACCAGGACCTAAACTATGGCTACACCTTC. Translated: CASNQDLNYGYTF.

The chain employs TRBV5-4 and TRBJ2-3; 7 positions match TRBD1. Unmatched junction bases numbered 10, after V lost 3 bases and J lost 6 bases. There are 15 residues in the CDR3. CDR1 is SGHNT and CDR2 is YYREEE in the germline V gene (reference sequence). The CDR3 sequence: CASSYDRALLDTQYF. CDR3 nucleotide sequence: TGTGCCAGCAGCTACGACAGGGCGCTATTGGATACGCAGTATTTT.

V usage is TRBV7-6 and J usage is TRBJ1-5; D uncertain. Germline values: CDR1 SGHVS, CDR2 FNYEAQ. This CDR3 is built from 11 residues. The V end lost 10 bases, the J end lost 4 bases, and 8 bases lay between the germline ends. CDR3 coding DNA: TGTGCCACCGGGTGGAATCAGCCCCAGCATTTT. It codes for CATGWNQPQHF.

V and J are TRBV6-5 and TRBJ1-1; D ambiguous. V lost 2 bases, J lost 4 bases, and 14 bases lay in between. This CDR3 is built from 15 residues. Germline CDR1 MNHEY, CDR2 SVGAGI. CDR3 in amino acids: CASSYRSFKVTEAFF. CDR3 in DNA: TGTGCCAGCAGTTACCGGAGTTTCAAGGTCACTGAAGCTTTCTTT.

The rearrangement links TRBV5-1 to TRBJ2-3, with 12 bases aligning to TRBD2. The germline V gene has CDR1 SGHRS and CDR2 YFSETQ. The CDR3 loop spans 16 amino acids. V shed 4 bases, J shed 2 bases, and the junction held 5 bases outside the gene matches. For the CDR3, the DNA is TGCGCCAGCAGCGGTGGGACTAGCGGGTACACAGATACGCAGTATTTT. It encodes CASSGGTSGYTDTQYF.